This T cell receptor (beta chain) was profiled in a study of blood T cell repertoires in COVID-19. TCRdb's copy holds only in-frame clones and misses some; the assay was immunoSEQ multiplex PCR. Among more than 250,000 clones listed, over 75% were seen once. V lost 5 bases to trimming and J lost 0 bases, with 11 bases between them. The germline V gene encodes CDR1 MNHEY and CDR2 SMNVEV (reference sequence). This CDR3 region has 14 residues. The TCR comes from a man aged 45-65 years with active or convalescent COVID-19. V and J are TRBV27 and TRBJ2-7; D possibly corresponds to TRBD1 (5 bases). The sample was peripheral blood. The CDR3 coding sequence is TGTGCCAGCAGTCCAGAAAGGGGCTCCTACGAGCAGTACTTC. Residues: CASSPERGSYEQYF.